This T cell receptor beta chain derives from a study of cytomegalovirus exposure and HLA in healthy donors. 60 Vbeta and 13 Jbeta primers were used in PCR. Produced via immunoSEQ multiplex PCR; TCRdb's table is partial and in-frame only. The top ten hold 1% of the sample, which has over 150,000 clones, roughly 78% seen once. The CDR3 covers 12 residues. Germline CDR1 SGHNT, CDR2 YENEEA. V gave up 1 base and J gave up 7 bases, with 6 bases separating them. The chain links TRBV11-3 to TRBJ2-3; possibly TRBD1 for D (5 bases). The sequencing sample was made of PBMCs. The source of this sequence is a woman aged 45-65 years in good health and CMV-seropositive. The CDR3 sequence: CASSLGGYTQYF. The CDR3 DNA reads TGTGCCAGCAGCTTAGGGGGCTATACGCAGTATTTT. The full variable domain, rest sourced from reference TRBV11-3 and TRBJ2-3, is EAGVVQSPRYKIIEKKQPVAFWCNPISGHNTLYWYLQNLGQGPELLIRYENEEAVDDSQLPKDRFSAERLKGVDSTLKIQPAELGDSAVYLCASSLGGYTQYFGPGTRLTVL.